These T cell receptor beta chains were read from a single sample in a study of patients and donors after allogeneic stem cell transplantation. TCRdb reprocessed the RT-PCR reads via MiXCR and lists one record per CDR3 protein. This table holds over 400,000 distinct CDR3 sequences, 15% to 20% found once. Sequencing was carried out using blood, either unsorted or a sorted T cell fraction (not recorded which). The receptors here all came from a human donor who was either an allogeneic HSCT recipient or a stem cell or donor lymphocyte infusion donor (not recorded which). It is not recorded whose cells these are; they may come from a transplant donor. The CDR3 runs from the conserved cysteine through the conserved F or W. D genes are given only for firm matches. Size is stated for part of the rows, as once, few or many counts, or as a class when the clone is expanded.

TRBD2,TRBV6-2/TRBV6-3,TRBJ2-2,-,TGTGCCAGCAGTTGGACTAGCGGGAGCCCTAACACCGGGGAGCTGTTTTTT,CASSWTSGSPNTGELFF
TRBD1,TRBV13,TRBJ2-5,few,TGTGCCAGCAGCTACGGGACAGGGAAAGGAGAGACCCAGTACTTC,CASSYGTGKGETQYF
TRBD1,TRBV5-1,TRBJ1-2,-,TGCGCCAGCAGCGACAGGGAAGATGGCTACACCTTC,CASSDREDGYTF
TRBD1,TRBV15,TRBJ1-3,-,TGTGCCACCAGCAACCCAGGACAGGGGTATGGAAACACCATATATTTT,CATSNPGQGYGNTIYF
-,TRBV27,TRBJ2-7,-,TGTGCCAGCACCCATGCAGCCCTCGAGCAGTACTTC,CASTHAALEQYF
-,TRBV7-3,TRBJ2-3,-,TGTGCCAGCAGCCCCCCAGCGGTTGATACGCAGTATTTT,CASSPPAVDTQYF
-,TRBV7-8,TRBJ2-7,-,TGTGCCAGCAGTTCCGGAGTATTTGCTCCCTACGAGCAGTACTTC,CASSSGVFAPYEQYF
TRBD2,TRBV5-5,TRBJ2-7,few,TGTGCCAGCAGCTTCGTGCGGGGGAAAAGCGAGCAGTACTTC,CASSFVRGKSEQYF
TRBD2,TRBV30,TRBJ2-1,-,TGTGCCTGGAGTCGGACTAGCGGGTCCTACAATGAGCAGTTCTTC,CAWSRTSGSYNEQFF
TRBD1,TRBV20-1,TRBJ2-5,-,TGCAGTGCTGGACCGGGACAGGCACAAGAGACCCAGTACTTC,CSAGPGQAQETQYF
TRBD2,TRBV4-1,TRBJ2-3,-,TGCGCCAGCAGCCGGATCGGGGGGGGCACAGATACGCAGTATTTT,CASSRIGGGTDTQYF
-,TRBV4-2,TRBJ2-3,few,TGTGCCAGCAGCCAAGGGGGGGTGGATACGCAGTATTTT,CASSQGGVDTQYF
-,TRBV9,TRBJ2-3,-,TGTGCCAGCAGCCCCCGGGTCTTAGATACGCAGTATTTT,CASSPRVLDTQYF
-,TRBV6-5,TRBJ2-5,-,TGTGCCAGCAGTTACTCGAGGGCAGGGGCAGGAGAGACCCAGTACTTC,CASSYSRAGAGETQYF
-,TRBV20-1,TRBJ2-5,many,TGCAGTGCTAACGGGGCAGGCGCAGGGGAGACCCAGTACTTC,CSANGAGAGETQYF
-,TRBV20-1,TRBJ2-3,-,TGCAGTGCTTTGGGAGAGGAAACAGATACGCAGTATTTT,CSALGEETDTQYF
TRBD1,TRBV5-1,TRBJ2-1,many,TGCGCCAGCAGCTTAAAACAGGGGGCTGGGTCCTACAATGAGCAGTTCTTC,CASSLKQGAGSYNEQFF
TRBD1,TRBV12-3/TRBV12-4,TRBJ1-5,many,TGTGCCAGTCAGGGGGTGAACAATCAGCCCCAGCATTTT,CASQGVNNQPQHF
-,TRBV7-2,TRBJ1-5,few,TGTGCCAGCAGCTCCGTGTCCCGGGGCCAGCCCCAGCATTTT,CASSSVSRGQPQHF
TRBD2,TRBV29-1,TRBJ2-1,few,TGCAGCGTTGAAGGGATTAGCGGGGGTTACAATGAGCAGTTCTTC,CSVEGISGGYNEQFF
-,TRBV20-1,TRBJ1-5,-,TGCAGTGCTAGAGTTAAGGGGAGCAATCAGCCCCAGCATTTT,CSARVKGSNQPQHF
TRBD1,TRBV15,TRBJ2-7,-,TGTGCCACCAGCAGAGATAGGACAGGGCACGAGCAGTACTTC,CATSRDRTGHEQYF